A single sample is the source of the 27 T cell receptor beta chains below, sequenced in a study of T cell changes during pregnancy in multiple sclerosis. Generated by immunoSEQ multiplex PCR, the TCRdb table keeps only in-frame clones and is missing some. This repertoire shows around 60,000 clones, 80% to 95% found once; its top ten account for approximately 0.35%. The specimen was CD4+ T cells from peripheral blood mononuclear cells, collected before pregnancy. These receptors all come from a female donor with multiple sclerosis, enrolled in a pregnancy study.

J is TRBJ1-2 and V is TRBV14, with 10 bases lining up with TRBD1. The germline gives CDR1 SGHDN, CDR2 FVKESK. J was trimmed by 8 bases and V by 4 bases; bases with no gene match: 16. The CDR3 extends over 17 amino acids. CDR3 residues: CASSPPRSTGQGIGYTF. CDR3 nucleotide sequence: TGTGCCAGCAGCCCACCGAGGAGTACGGGACAGGGGATCGGCTACACCTTC.

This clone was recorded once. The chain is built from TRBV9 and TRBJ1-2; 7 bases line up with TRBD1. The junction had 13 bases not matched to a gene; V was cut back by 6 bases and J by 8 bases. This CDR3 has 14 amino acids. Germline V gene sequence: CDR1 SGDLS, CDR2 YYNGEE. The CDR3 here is CASTGGQGKGGYTF. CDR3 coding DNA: TGTGCCAGCACAGGGGGGCAGGGAAAAGGCGGCTACACCTTC.

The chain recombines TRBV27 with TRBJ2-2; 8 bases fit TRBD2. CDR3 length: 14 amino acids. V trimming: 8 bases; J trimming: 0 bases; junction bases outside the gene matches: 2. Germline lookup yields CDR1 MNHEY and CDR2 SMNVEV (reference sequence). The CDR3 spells CASFSGTNTGELFF. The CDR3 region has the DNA TGTGCCAGCTTTAGCGGGACGAACACCGGGGAGCTGTTTTTT.

The CDR3 nucleotides are TGTGCCAGCAGTCACAGGGGTTACGAGCAGTACTTC. Translation: CASSHRGYEQYF. This chain connects TRBV25-1 to TRBJ2-7, with TRBD1 matching 7 bases. This CDR3 is 12 amino acids long. The junction had 2 bases not matched to a gene; V was cut back by 5 bases and J by 4 bases. Per the germline V gene, CDR1 is MGHDK and CDR2 is SYGVNS.

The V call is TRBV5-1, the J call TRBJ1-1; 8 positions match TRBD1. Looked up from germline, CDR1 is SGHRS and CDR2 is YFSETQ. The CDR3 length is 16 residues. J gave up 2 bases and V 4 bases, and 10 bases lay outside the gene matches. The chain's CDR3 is CASSPWTGLGNTEAFF. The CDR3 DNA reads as TGCGCCAGCAGCCCCTGGACAGGGCTTGGAAACACTGAAGCTTTCTTT.

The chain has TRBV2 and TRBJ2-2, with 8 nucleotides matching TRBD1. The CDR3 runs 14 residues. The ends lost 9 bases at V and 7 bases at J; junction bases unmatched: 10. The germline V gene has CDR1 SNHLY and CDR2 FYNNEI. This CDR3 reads CASRGQGGGGELFF. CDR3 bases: TGTGCCAGTAGAGGACAGGGTGGTGGCGGGGAGCTGTTTTTT.

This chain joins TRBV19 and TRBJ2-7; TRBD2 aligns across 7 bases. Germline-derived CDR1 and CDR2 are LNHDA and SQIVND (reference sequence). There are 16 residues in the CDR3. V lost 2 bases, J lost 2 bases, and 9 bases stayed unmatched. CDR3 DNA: TGTGCCAGTAGTATAACGCCTAGCGGTCCAGCCTACGAGCAGTACTTC. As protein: CASSITPSGPAYEQYF.

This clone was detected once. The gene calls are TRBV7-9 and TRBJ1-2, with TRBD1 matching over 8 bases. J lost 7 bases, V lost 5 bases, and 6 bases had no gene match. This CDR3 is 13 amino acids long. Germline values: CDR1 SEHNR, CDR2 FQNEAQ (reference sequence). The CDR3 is CASSRDRGTGYTF. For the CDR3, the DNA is TGTGCCAGCAGCCGAGACAGGGGCACTGGCTACACCTTC.

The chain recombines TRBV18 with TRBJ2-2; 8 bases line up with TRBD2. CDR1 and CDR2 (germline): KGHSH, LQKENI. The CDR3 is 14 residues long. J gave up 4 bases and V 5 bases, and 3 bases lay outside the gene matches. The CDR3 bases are TGTGCCAGCTCAAATGGACTAGCCACCGGGGAGCTGTTTTTT. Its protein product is CASSNGLATGELFF.

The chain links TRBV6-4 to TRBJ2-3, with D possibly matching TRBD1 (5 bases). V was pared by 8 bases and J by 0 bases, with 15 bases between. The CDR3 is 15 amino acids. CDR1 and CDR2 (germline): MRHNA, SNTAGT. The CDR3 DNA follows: TGTGCCAGCGGCTTAACAGGTGCAAGCACAGATACGCAGTATTTT. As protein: CASGLTGASTDTQYF.

For the CDR3, the DNA is TGTGCCAGCAGCGTAGAGGGGCTAGCGGGCTACAATGAGCAGTTCTTC. Protein sequence: CASSVEGLAGYNEQFF. This chain links TRBV9 with TRBJ2-1; 8 bases align to TRBD2. The length of the CDR3 is 16 residues. The junction had 5 bases not matched to a gene; V was cut back by 0 bases and J by 3 bases. Germline V gene sequence: CDR1 SGDLS, CDR2 YYNGEE.

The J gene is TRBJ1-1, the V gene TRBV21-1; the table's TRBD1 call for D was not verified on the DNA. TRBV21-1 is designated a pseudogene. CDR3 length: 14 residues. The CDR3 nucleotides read TGTGCCAGCAAGGGAGACAGGTCAAAAACCAATGCTTTCTTT. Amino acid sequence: CASKGDRSKTNAFF.

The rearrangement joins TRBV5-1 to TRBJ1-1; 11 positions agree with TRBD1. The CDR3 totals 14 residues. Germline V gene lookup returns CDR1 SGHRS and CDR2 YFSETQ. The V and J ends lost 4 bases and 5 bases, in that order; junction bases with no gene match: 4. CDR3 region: CASSGQGARTEAFF. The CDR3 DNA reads TGCGCCAGCAGCGGACAGGGGGCTAGGACTGAAGCTTTCTTT. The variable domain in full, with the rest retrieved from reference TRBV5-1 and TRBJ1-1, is KAGVTQTPRYLIKTRGQQVTLSCSPISGHRSVSWYQQTPGQGLQFLFEYFSETQRNKGNFPGRFSGRQFSNSRSEMNVSTLELGDSALYLCASSGQGARTEAFFGQGTRLTVV.

The CDR3 region is CASGFSGGLGTDTQYF. As DNA, the CDR3 is TGTGCTAGTGGTTTCTCAGGGGGCTTAGGCACAGATACGCAGTATTTT. This rearrangement joins TRBV12-5 to TRBJ2-3, with 8 bases fitting TRBD1. This CDR3 spans 16 amino acids. V lost 3 bases, J lost 1 base, and 6 bases stayed unmatched. Germline V gives CDR1 LGHNT, CDR2 FRNRAP. The full variable domain, its missing parts supplied by reference TRBV12-5 and TRBJ2-3, is DARVTQTPRHKVTEMGQEVTMRCQPILGHNTVFWYRQTMMQGLELLAYFRNRAPLDDSGMPKDRFSAEMPDATLATLKIQPSEPRDSAVYFCASGFSGGLGTDTQYFGPGTRLTVL.

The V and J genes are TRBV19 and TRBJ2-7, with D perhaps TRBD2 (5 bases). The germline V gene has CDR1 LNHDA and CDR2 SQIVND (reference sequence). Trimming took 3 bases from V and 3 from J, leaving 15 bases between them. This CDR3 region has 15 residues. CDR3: CASSIWAEESYEQYF. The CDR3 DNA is TGTGCCAGTAGTATCTGGGCGGAGGAGAGCTACGAGCAGTACTTC. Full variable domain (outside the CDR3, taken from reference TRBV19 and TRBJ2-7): DGGITQSPKYLFRKEGQNVTLSCEQNLNHDAMYWYRQDPGQGLRLIYYSQIVNDFQKGDIAEGYSVSREKKESFPLTVTSAQKNPTAFYLCASSIWAEESYEQYFGPGTRLTVT.

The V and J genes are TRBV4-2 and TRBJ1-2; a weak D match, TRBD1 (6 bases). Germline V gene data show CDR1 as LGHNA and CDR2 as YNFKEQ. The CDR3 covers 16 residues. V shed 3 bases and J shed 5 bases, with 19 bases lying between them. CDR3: CASSHPRTVLSYGYTF. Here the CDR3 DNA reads TGTGCCAGCAGCCACCCGAGGACAGTTCTCAGTTATGGCTACACCTTC.

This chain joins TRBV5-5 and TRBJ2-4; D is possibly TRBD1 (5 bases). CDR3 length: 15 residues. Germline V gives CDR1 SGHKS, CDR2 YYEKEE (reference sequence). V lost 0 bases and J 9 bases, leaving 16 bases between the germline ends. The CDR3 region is CASSLGFGERGIQYF. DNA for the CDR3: TGTGCCAGCAGCTTGGGGTTTGGGGAAAGGGGCATTCAGTACTTC.

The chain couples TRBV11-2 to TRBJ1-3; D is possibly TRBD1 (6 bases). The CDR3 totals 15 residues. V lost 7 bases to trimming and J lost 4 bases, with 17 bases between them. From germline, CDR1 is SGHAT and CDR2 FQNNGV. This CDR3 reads CASTLAGAGGNTIYF. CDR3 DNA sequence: TGTGCCAGCACCTTGGCGGGGGCAGGAGGAAACACCATATATTTT.

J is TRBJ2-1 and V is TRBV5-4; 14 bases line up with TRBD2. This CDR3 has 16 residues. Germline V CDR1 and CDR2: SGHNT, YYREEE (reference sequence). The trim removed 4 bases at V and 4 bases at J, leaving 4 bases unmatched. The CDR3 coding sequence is TGTGCCAGCAGCCTAGGGACTAGCGGGAGATACAATGAGCAGTTCTTC. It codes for CASSLGTSGRYNEQFF.

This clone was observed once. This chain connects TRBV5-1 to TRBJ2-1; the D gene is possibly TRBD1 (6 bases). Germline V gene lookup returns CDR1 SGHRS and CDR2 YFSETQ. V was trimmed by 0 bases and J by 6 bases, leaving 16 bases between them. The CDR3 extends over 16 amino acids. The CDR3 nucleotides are TGCGCCAGCAGCTTGGGGTGGGGGCTAGGGGCCAATGAGCAGTTCTTC. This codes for CASSLGWGLGANEQFF.

The CDR3 spells CASSPGQSNQPQHF. The CDR3 DNA reads TGTGCCAGCAGCCCCGGACAGTCCAATCAGCCCCAGCATTTT. V and J are TRBV2 and TRBJ1-5; D perhaps matches TRBD1 (6 bases). Per germline, CDR1 SNHLY and CDR2 FYNNEI. The CDR3 is made up of 14 amino acids. The ends were cut back, 6 bases at V and 3 bases at J, with 12 bases in the middle.

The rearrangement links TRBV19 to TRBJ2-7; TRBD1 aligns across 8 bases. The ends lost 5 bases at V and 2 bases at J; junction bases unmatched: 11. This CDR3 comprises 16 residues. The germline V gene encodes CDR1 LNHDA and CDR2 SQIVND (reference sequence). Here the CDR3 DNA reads TGTGCCAGTAGTTCTAATTGGGACAGGATAACCTACGAGCAGTACTTC. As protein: CASSSNWDRITYEQYF.

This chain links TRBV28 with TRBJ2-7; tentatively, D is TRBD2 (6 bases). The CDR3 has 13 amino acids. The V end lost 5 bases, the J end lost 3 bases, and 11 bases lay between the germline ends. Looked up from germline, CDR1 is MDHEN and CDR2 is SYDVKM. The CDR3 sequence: CASSAGLIYEQYF. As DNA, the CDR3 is TGTGCCAGCAGTGCGGGATTGATCTACGAGCAGTACTTC.

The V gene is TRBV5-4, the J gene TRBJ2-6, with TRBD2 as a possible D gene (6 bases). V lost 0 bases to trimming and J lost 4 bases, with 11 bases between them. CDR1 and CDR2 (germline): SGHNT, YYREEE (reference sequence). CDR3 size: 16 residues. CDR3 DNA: TGTGCCAGCAGCTTGGACCTAGCGACGGGGGCCAACGTCCTGACTTTC. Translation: CASSLDLATGANVLTF.

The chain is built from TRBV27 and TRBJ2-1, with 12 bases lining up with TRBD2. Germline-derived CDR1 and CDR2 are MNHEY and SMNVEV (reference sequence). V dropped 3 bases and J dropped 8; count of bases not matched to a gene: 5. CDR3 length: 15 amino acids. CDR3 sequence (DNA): TGTGCCAGCAGTTTCGATGCTAGCGGGAGGGATGAGCAGTTCTTC. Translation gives CASSFDASGRDEQFF.

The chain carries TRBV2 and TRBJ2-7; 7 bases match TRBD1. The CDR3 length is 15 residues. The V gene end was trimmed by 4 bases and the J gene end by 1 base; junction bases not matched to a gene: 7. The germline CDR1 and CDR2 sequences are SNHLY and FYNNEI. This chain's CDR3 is CASSGQGRSSYEQYF. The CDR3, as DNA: TGTGCCAGCAGTGGACAGGGCCGCTCTTCCTACGAGCAGTACTTC.

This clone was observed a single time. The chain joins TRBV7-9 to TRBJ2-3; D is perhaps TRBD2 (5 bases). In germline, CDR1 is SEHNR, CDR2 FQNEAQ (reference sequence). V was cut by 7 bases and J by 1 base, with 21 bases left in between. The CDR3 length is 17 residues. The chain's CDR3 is CASNTRGGVSGTDTQYF. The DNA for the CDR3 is TGTGCCAGCAACACTAGAGGTGGGGTCAGCGGCACAGATACGCAGTATTTT.